The clone carrying this TCR beta chain came up a few times. This entry belongs to a study of T cell repertoires in cytomegalovirus infection. TCRdb processed the reads anew with MiXCR; each CDR3 protein has one entry. Of hundreds of thousands of distinct CDR3 sequences in the sample, around 18% were seen once. The CDR3 is 13 residues long. V lost 6 bases to trimming and J lost 5 bases, with 13 bases between them. The V gene's germline CDR1 is SEHNR and CDR2 FQNEAQ (reference sequence). The chain has TRBV7-9 and TRBJ2-5; tentative D call: TRBD2 (6 bases). This clonotype originated in a human donor in good health (CMV status not recorded). Some clones in this sample may be carry-over from other donors' samples. Sequencing input: PBMCs. The CDR3 nucleotides are TGTGCCAGCAGAAGCGGGCTAGTGGAGACCCAGTACTTC. This sequence encodes CASRSGLVETQYF.